This T cell receptor beta chain was recorded in a study of blood T cells in healthy people across ages. Study-level results: In older individuals, TCR beta diversity per million T cells was lower, falling roughly linearly with age. Reliance upon unsorted PBMCs precluded definitive naive versus antigen-experienced comparison.

Alongside a J-beta primer mix, a sample-barcoded 5' primer served in a second PCR lasting 7 to 11 cycles. One entry per CDR3 protein results from TCRdb running MiXCR on the 5' RACE reads. The table lists hundreds of thousands of distinct CDR3 sequences, about three fifths of them singletons, with roughly 20% in the top ten. Only a few counts were recorded for this clonotype. The antigen is undetermined. Healthy Russian Caucasian donors spanned ages roughly 6 to 100 years. Germline assignment: CDR1 SGHAT and CDR2 FQNNGV. V shed 6 bases and J shed 5 bases, with 19 bases lying between them. The CDR3 totals 15 residues.

The TCR was taken from a man aged 25 to 40 in good health. Sequenced input: blood. This chain links TRBV11-2 with TRBJ2-5; no clear D gene. CDR3 in amino acids: CASSLRPGLGETQYF. Written as DNA, the CDR3 is TGTGCCAGCAGTTTAAGGCCTGGATTAGGGGAGACCCAGTACTTC. Combining the CDR3 with reference TRBV11-2 and TRBJ2-5 gives the whole variable domain EAGVAQSPRYKIIEKRQSVAFWCNPISGHATLYWYQQILGQGPKLLIQFQNNGVVDDSQLPKDRFSAERLKGVDSTLKIQPAKLEDSAVYLCASSLRPGLGETQYFGPGTRLLVL.